A single sample gave rise to the 10 T cell receptor beta chains below, sequenced in a study of blood T cell repertoires in COVID-19. The repertoire was sequenced with immunoSEQ multiplex PCR; TCRdb's copy has only in-frame clones and lacks some. The sample lists some 250,000 clones, about nine tenths occurring once. Sequencing was carried out using peripheral blood. Every receptor here comes from a woman under 40 with COVID-19, enrolled during active disease.

This chain links TRBV11-2 with TRBJ2-1, with 8 positions matching TRBD2. Germline values: CDR1 SGHAT, CDR2 FQNNGV. V trimming: 4 bases; J trimming: 3 bases; junction bases outside the gene matches: 11. The CDR3 has 17 residues. CDR3 region: CASSSFFGGARYNEQFF. The CDR3 DNA reads as TGTGCCAGCAGCTCCTTCTTCGGGGGGGCCCGCTACAATGAGCAGTTCTTC.

The chain uses TRBV29-1 and TRBJ1-1; D uncertain. V lost 3 bases and J 2 bases, leaving 10 bases between the germline ends. The CDR3 runs to 13 residues. Germline CDR1 reads SQVTM; CDR2 reads ANQGSEA. The CDR3 protein is CSVDYGVNTEAFF. CDR3 sequence (DNA): TGCAGCGTTGATTACGGGGTCAACACTGAAGCTTTCTTT. The entire variable domain, with the rest obtained from reference TRBV29-1 and TRBJ1-1, is as follows: SAVISQKPSRDICQRGTSLTIQCQVDSQVTMMFWYRQQPGQSLTLIATANQGSEATYESGFVIDKFPISRPNLTFSTLTVSNMSPEDSSIYLCSVDYGVNTEAFFGQGTRLTVV.

The chain recombines TRBV28 with TRBJ2-5; maybe TRBD2 (5 bases). CDR1 is MDHEN and CDR2 is SYDVKM in the germline V gene. The CDR3 is 13 residues long. V was clipped by 7 bases and J by 5 bases, with 14 bases between them. CDR3 in amino acids: CASTPPGVETQYF. For the CDR3, the DNA is TGTGCCAGCACCCCCCCCGGGGTGGAGACCCAGTACTTC.

The genes are TRBV19 and TRBJ1-3, with D uncertain. CDR1 is LNHDA and CDR2 is SQIVND in the germline V gene (reference sequence). The V and J ends lost 7 bases and 6 bases respectively, with 13 bases between them. The CDR3 spans 13 residues. Here the CDR3 reads CASIDAFQNTIYF. The CDR3 DNA sequence: TGTGCCAGTATAGATGCATTCCAAAACACCATATATTTT.

This clone was found a few times. The rearrangement uses TRBV7-9 and TRBJ2-5; 8 bases line up with TRBD2. Trimming removed 5 bases from V and 2 bases from J; junction bases left unmatched: 7. Germline loops: CDR1 SEHNR, CDR2 FQNEAQ (reference sequence). The CDR3 totals 15 residues. The CDR3 protein is CASSPPGGAQETQYF. The CDR3 bases are TGTGCCAGCAGCCCCCCCGGGGGGGCTCAAGAGACCCAGTACTTC.

The sample holds one count of this clone. The chain links TRBV27 to TRBJ2-3, with 11 bases lining up with TRBD2. The CDR3 is made up of 18 amino acids. Germline CDR1 and CDR2: MNHEY and SMNVEV (reference sequence). J was trimmed by 2 bases and V by 4 bases; bases with no gene match: 11. This CDR3 reads CASSSTGGTSGDTDTQYF. CDR3 nucleotide sequence: TGTGCCAGCAGTTCGACCGGCGGGACTAGCGGTGACACAGATACGCAGTATTTT.

The chain joins TRBV5-1 to TRBJ1-4, with TRBD1 matching 7 bases. CDR1 and CDR2 from the germline V gene are SGHRS and YFSETQ. The CDR3 extends over 12 amino acids. The V segment lost 8 bases and the J segment 8 bases; nucleotides outside the gene matches: 6. The chain's CDR3 is CASGQECEKLFF. The CDR3 nucleotides read TGCGCCAGTGGACAGGAGTGCGAAAAACTGTTTTTT.

This chain connects TRBV10-2 to TRBJ1-5; 7 bases line up with TRBD1. The CDR3 has 15 amino acids. Unmatched junction bases numbered 11, after V lost 6 bases and J lost 6 bases. Germline values: CDR1 WSHSY, CDR2 SAAADI. CDR3 sequence (DNA): TGCGCCAGCAGCGAAAACAGGGGCGCCGGTCAGCCCCAGCATTTT. It specifies CASSENRGAGQPQHF.

This clone was detected a few times. The chain carries TRBV28 and TRBJ2-3; 9 nucleotides line up with TRBD1. The CDR3 consists of 17 residues. Germline V gives CDR1 MDHEN, CDR2 SYDVKM. V trimming: 3 bases; J trimming: 2 bases; junction bases outside the gene matches: 9. CDR3 amino acids: CASSFPGTGTLTDTQYF. DNA for the CDR3: TGTGCCAGCAGTTTCCCGGGGACAGGGACCCTCACAGATACGCAGTATTTT. Using reference TRBV28 and TRBJ2-3 for the parts outside the CDR3, the full variable domain is DVKVTQSSRYLVKRTGEKVFLECVQDMDHENMFWYRQDPGLGLRLIYFSYDVKMKEKGDIPEGYSVSREKKERFSLILESASTNQTSMYLCASSFPGTGTLTDTQYFGPGTRLTVL.

V gene TRBV6-1 combines with J gene TRBJ1-5; maybe TRBD1 (6 bases). Germline lookup yields CDR1 MNHNS and CDR2 SASEGT. Between the trimmed V and J ends, which lost 2 bases and 0 bases, there was a span of 20 bases. The CDR3 loop spans 19 amino acids. CDR3 nucleotides: TGTGCCAGCAGTGAATCAGACAGGATAGACCCTTATAGCAATCAGCCCCAGCATTTT. Amino acids: CASSESDRIDPYSNQPQHF.